The clone carrying this TCR beta chain appeared a single time. Its antigen is not known. One base away lies a much larger clone, so this may be a sequencing read error. CDR1 SGHNT and CDR2 YENEEA come from the germline V gene. The V end lost 7 bases, the J end lost 5 bases, and 16 bases lay between the germline ends. This CDR3 region has 14 residues. This entry belongs to a study of CD8 T cells in ankylosing spondylitis. Study-level results: In ankylosing spondylitis blood, a motif of several highly homologous TCR beta variants appeared characteristic.

TCRdb reanalysed the 5' RACE reads using MiXCR and keeps one entry per CDR3 protein. The sample consists of 150,000 to 200,000 distinct CDR3 sequences, roughly 13% of them appearing once. This TCR derives from a female donor with ankylosing spondylitis or in good health (not recorded which). Sequenced: blood, either unsorted or a sorted T cell fraction (not recorded which). The V and J genes are TRBV11-3 and TRBJ2-3; D gene unclear. CDR3 DNA sequence: TGTGCCAGCAACTGGACCCCCTTCCGAGATACGCAGTATTTT. Translation: CASNWTPFRDTQYF.